This T cell receptor beta chain was found in a study of cytomegalovirus exposure and HLA in healthy donors. Whole-study findings and limits: Relative to equally common others, HLA-associated TCR beta chains showed greater clonal expansion in a later analysis.

With 60 Vbeta and 13 Jbeta primers, the PCR was carried out. Produced via immunoSEQ multiplex PCR; TCRdb's table is partial and in-frame only. The sample consists of under 120,000 clones, around 62% of them appearing once. Germline CDR1 reads SGHKS; CDR2 reads YYEKEE (reference sequence). This CDR3 spans 11 amino acids. The V and J ends lost 4 bases and 10 bases respectively, with 11 bases between them. In the case of this clone: Antigen specificity is unknown.

The receptor was isolated from a man aged 25 to 45 in good health and CMV-seropositive. V and J are TRBV5-5 and TRBJ1-1, with D hard to call. Sequencing was done on a sample of PBMCs. In nucleotides, the CDR3 is TGTGCCAGCAGCAACCTTTCGGGAGCTTTCTTT. This translates into CASSNLSGAFF.